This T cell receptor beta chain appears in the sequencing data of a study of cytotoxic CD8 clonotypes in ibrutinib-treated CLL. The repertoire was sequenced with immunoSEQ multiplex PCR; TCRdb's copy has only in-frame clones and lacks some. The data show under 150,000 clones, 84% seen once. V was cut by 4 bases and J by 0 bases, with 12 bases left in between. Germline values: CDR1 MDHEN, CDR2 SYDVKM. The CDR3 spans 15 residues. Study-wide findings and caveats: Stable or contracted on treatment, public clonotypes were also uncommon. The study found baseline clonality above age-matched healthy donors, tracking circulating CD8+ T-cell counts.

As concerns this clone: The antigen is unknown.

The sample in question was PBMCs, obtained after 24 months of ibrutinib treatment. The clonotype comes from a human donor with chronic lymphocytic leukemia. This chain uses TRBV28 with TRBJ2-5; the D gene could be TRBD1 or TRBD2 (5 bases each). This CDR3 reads CASSYRGRYQETQYF. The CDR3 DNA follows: TGTGCCAGCAGTTACCGGGGCCGCTACCAAGAGACCCAGTACTTC.